This T cell receptor beta chain was retrieved from a study of glioma-infiltrating T cells. Study-wide points: Very few CDR3 sequences were shared between tissue and blood. Non-neoplastic patients had below-expected tissue-blood divergence, while all gliomas exceeded expectation.

The iRepertoire nested amplicon-rescue multiplex PCR amplified TCR alpha and beta CDR3s from RNA. Input was 100-400 ng of tissue mRNA or PBMC total RNA. TCRdb fed the multiplex PCR reads into MiXCR, producing one record per CDR3 protein. The sample lists over 100,000 distinct CDR3 sequences; 20% to 25% were seen once. Concerning this clonotype itself: Its specificity is unknown.

The CDR3 spans 15 residues. CDR1 is LNHDA and CDR2 is SQIVND in the germline V gene (reference sequence). V was pared by 3 bases and J by 2 bases, with 4 bases of the junction left unmatched. Specimen: glioma tissue, nonneoplastic brain tissue, or PBMCs (not recorded which). V is TRBV19 and J is TRBJ2-7; 10 bases agree with TRBD2. The TCR originated in a human donor with low-grade glioma or glioblastoma, undergoing nonglioma brain surgery, or in good health (not recorded which). CDR3 in amino acids: CASSILAGAPYEQYF. The CDR3 DNA sequence: TGTGCCAGTAGTATCCTAGCGGGGGCCCCCTACGAGCAGTACTTC.